This TCR beta chain stems from a study of T cells expressing NK-cell markers. The CDR3 consists of 18 residues. In germline, CDR1 is MNHEY, CDR2 SMNVEV (reference sequence). TCRdb re-called the 5' RACE reads and gives one entry per CDR3 protein, without DNA. This listing includes 300,000 to 450,000 distinct CDR3 sequences. The source material was blood T cells: a sorted CD56 or NKG2C T cell subset, CD4+ or CD8+ T cells, or bulk PBMC T cells (not recorded which). This clonotype originated in a man aged 18-70 years in good health. The chain employs TRBV27 and TRBJ1-2; with no DNA, the TCRdb D assignment of TRBD1 cannot be verified. The CDR3 here is CASSKALGRDSRFYGYTF.